The 29 T cell receptor beta chains below were found in one sample sequenced in a study of PD-1 blockade in classical Hodgkin lymphoma. Here immunoSEQ multiplex PCR was the method, and the copy in TCRdb shows in-frame clones only, minus some. The sample records around 23,000 clones, roughly 84% being singletons. Relapse was seen in all patients after autologous stem cell transplantation, and brentuximab vedotin exposure was variable. Thawed PBMCs yielded CD4+ T cells through magnetic negative selection. The source was CD4+ T cells from blood, collected at baseline. The receptors were sampled from a human donor with classical Hodgkin lymphoma.

The chain is built from TRBV6-4 and TRBJ2-2; D uncertain. The germline V and J ends were trimmed by 4 bases and 8 bases, with 11 bases remaining between them. From germline, CDR1 is MRHNA and CDR2 SNTAGT. This CDR3 region has 13 residues. CDR3 nucleotide sequence: TGTGCCAGCAGTGGGGCCTACAAGGGGGAGCTGTTTTTT. It encodes CASSGAYKGELFF.

The chain is built from TRBV18 and TRBJ2-7; TRBD2 matches 7 bases. The CDR3 has 13 residues. V trimming: 5 bases; J trimming: 7 bases; junction bases outside the gene matches: 8. Per the germline V gene, CDR1 is KGHSH and CDR2 is LQKENI. For the CDR3, the DNA is TGTGCCAGCTCATCAAACGGGGAGGGGGAGCAGTACTTC. Its translation: CASSSNGEGEQYF.

Concerning this clone: This CDR3 is also generated by other DNA sequences in the sample. The chain employs TRBV19 and TRBJ1-6, with 7 bases that match TRBD1. The CDR3 has 15 residues. Germline assignment: CDR1 LNHDA and CDR2 SQIVND (reference sequence). Losses at the gene ends were 5 bases for V and 10 bases for J; bases not matched to a gene: 11. The CDR3 spells CASSPEGAGYSPLHF. DNA for the CDR3: TGTGCCAGTAGTCCAGAGGGGGCCGGCTACTCACCCCTCCACTTT.

This chain links TRBV7-8 with TRBJ2-1; 10 nucleotides line up with TRBD2. J gave up 8 bases and V 2 bases, and 6 bases lay outside the gene matches. The V gene's germline CDR1 is SGHVS and CDR2 FQNEAQ. This CDR3 has 15 amino acids. The CDR3 loop is CASSLTSGGAYEQFF. CDR3 in DNA: TGTGCCAGCAGCTTAACCAGCGGGGGGGCTTATGAGCAGTTCTTC.

The CDR3, as DNA: TGTGCCAGCAGCTTAACGGCGTCAGGGGGAAACATTCAGTACTTC. Translating it yields CASSLTASGGNIQYF. The chain joins TRBV7-9 to TRBJ2-4; 7 bases fit TRBD1. The CDR3 runs to 15 residues. CDR1 and CDR2 from the germline V gene are SEHNR and FQNEAQ (reference sequence). J was trimmed by 6 bases and V by 2 bases; bases with no gene match: 7.

The chain carries TRBV5-8 and TRBJ2-3; the match to TRBD2 covers 13 bases. The length of the CDR3 is 15 residues. Germline loops: CDR1 SGHTS, CDR2 YDEGEE. V shed 3 bases, J shed 4 bases, and the junction held 2 bases outside the gene matches. The CDR3 loop reads CASSSGLAGADTQYF. CDR3 bases: TGTGCCAGCAGCTCAGGACTAGCGGGGGCAGATACGCAGTATTTT. The complete variable domain, with remaining parts taken from reference TRBV5-8 and TRBJ2-3, reads EAGVTQSPTHLIKTRGQQATLRCSPISGHTSVYWYQQALGLGLQFLLWYDEGEERNRGNFPPRFSGRQFPNYSSELNVNALELEDSALYLCASSSGLAGADTQYFGPGTRLTVL.

This clone was counted between two and nine times. The chain employs TRBV6-5 and TRBJ1-2; 12 bases are a match to TRBD1. This CDR3 is 16 amino acids long. The J segment lost 7 bases and the V segment lost 4 bases, leaving 10 bases of the junction unmatched. Germline V gene data show CDR1 as MNHEY and CDR2 as SVGAGI. This chain's CDR3 is CASSSTSGTGGLGYTF. CDR3 bases: TGTGCCAGCAGTTCTACCTCCGGGACAGGGGGCCTTGGCTACACCTTC.

The V call is TRBV5-4, the J call TRBJ1-2; D is unresolved. This CDR3 spans 15 amino acids. CDR1 and CDR2 from the germline V gene are SGHNT and YYREEE (reference sequence). V lost 0 bases and J 6 bases, leaving 15 bases between the germline ends. The CDR3 loop is CASSLAATGFHGYTF. The CDR3 nucleotides read TGTGCCAGCAGCTTGGCTGCGACGGGATTTCATGGCTACACCTTC.

The gene calls are TRBV19 and TRBJ2-7; D might be TRBD1 or TRBD2, each matching 5 bases. Germline V lookup: CDR1 LNHDA, CDR2 SQIVND (reference sequence). Trimming cost V 7 bases and J 8 bases, with 18 bases left between them. The CDR3 is made up of 13 amino acids. The CDR3 is CASNPDPTGQQYF. The CDR3 nucleotides are TGTGCCAGTAACCCAGACCCGACGGGGCAGCAGTACTTC.

This clone was recorded once. The chain employs TRBV5-1 and TRBJ1-1; the D is unclear. The CDR3 is 13 amino acids. V was trimmed by 3 bases and J by 3 bases, leaving 9 bases between them. Looked up from germline, CDR1 is SGHRS and CDR2 is YFSETQ. CDR3 nucleotide sequence: TGCGCCAGCAGCTCCCTTGTTGACACTGAAGCTTTCTTT. This translates into CASSSLVDTEAFF.

The count of this clone is one. This chain uses TRBV18 with TRBJ1-1; D remains ambiguous. Germline V CDR1 and CDR2: KGHSH, LQKENI. With 6 bases removed from V and 2 bases from J, the gap between germline ends came to 10 bases. The CDR3 covers 13 residues. The CDR3: CASSPGSNTEAFF. The CDR3 coding sequence is TGTGCCAGCTCGCCGGGATCTAACACTGAAGCTTTCTTT.

The chain has TRBV7-9 and TRBJ2-1; D is unresolved. The V gene lost 1 base and the J gene lost 9 bases, with 10 bases spanning the gap. CDR3 length: 13 residues. The V gene's germline CDR1 is SEHNR and CDR2 FQNEAQ (reference sequence). In DNA, the CDR3 is TGTGCCAGCAGCTTAGGGGTAGAGGTTGAGCAGTTCTTC. Translation: CASSLGVEVEQFF. Using reference TRBV7-9 and TRBJ2-1 for the parts outside the CDR3, the full variable domain is DTGVSQNPRHKITKRGQNVTFRCDPISEHNRLYWYRQTLGQGPEFLTYFQNEAQLEKSRLLSDRFSAERPKGSFSTLEIQRTEQGDSAMYLCASSLGVEVEQFFGPGTRLTVL.

CDR3 sequence: CASSQKTPTYNEQFF. DNA of the CDR3: TGTGCCAGCAGTCAAAAGACACCTACATACAATGAGCAGTTCTTC. V gene TRBV6-5 combines with J gene TRBJ2-1; no clear D. The CDR3 spans 15 residues. Trimming took off 5 bases at V and 4 bases at J, with 15 bases between the two ends. Germline CDR1 MNHEY, CDR2 SVGAGI.

The J gene is TRBJ1-5, the V gene TRBV4-3; D gene unclear. Germline values: CDR1 LGHNA, CDR2 YSLEER. V shed 4 bases and J shed 4 bases, with 14 bases lying between them. This CDR3 has 15 amino acids. DNA of the CDR3: TGCGCCAGCAGCCCCGATCAAAATGGGAATCAGCCCCAGCATTTT. This translates into CASSPDQNGNQPQHF.

The rearrangement links TRBV10-3 to TRBJ2-3; the D gene is possibly TRBD2 (6 bases). The CDR3 runs 13 residues. Trimming shortened V by 8 bases and J by 2 bases, and 11 bases separated the two germline ends. Germline CDR1 ENHRY, CDR2 SYGVKD. Written as DNA, the CDR3 is TGTGCCATCGGGACTCCAATCACAGATACGCAGTATTTT. It codes for CAIGTPITDTQYF.

J is TRBJ1-2 and V is TRBV7-9; a weak D match, TRBD1 (6 bases). Trimming pared 5 bases from V and 2 bases from J, leaving 12 bases between. In germline, CDR1 is SEHNR, CDR2 FQNEAQ (reference sequence). The CDR3 extends over 14 amino acids. Written as DNA, the CDR3 is TGTGCCAGCAGCCGGAACGGACAGAACTATGGCTACACCTTC. Its protein product is CASSRNGQNYGYTF.

This chain links TRBV2 with TRBJ1-5; a possible D gene is TRBD1 (6 bases). The germline V gene has CDR1 SNHLY and CDR2 FYNNEI. Between the trimmed V and J ends, which lost 4 bases and 4 bases, there was a span of 8 bases. The length of the CDR3 is 13 residues. The CDR3 here is CASSAQGNQPQHF. The CDR3 DNA reads TGTGCCAGCAGTGCCCAGGGGAATCAGCCCCAGCATTTT.

Concerning this clone: One end of the junction does not line up with germline, which may come from a read error. The J gene is TRBJ1-2, the V gene TRBV19; 7 positions agree with TRBD1. Germline CDR1 and CDR2: LNHDA and SQIVND (reference sequence). The length of the CDR3 is 13 residues. CDR3 amino acids: CASTLTGSRGYTF. The CDR3 DNA follows: TGCGCCAGTACCTTGACAGGGAGTCGGGGCTACACCTTC.

The rearrangement uses TRBV28 and TRBJ1-6, with TRBD1 identical over 8 bases. CDR3 length equals 14 residues. V lost 3 bases and J lost 10; bases outside the gene matches: 5. Germline CDR1 MDHEN, CDR2 SYDVKM. The CDR3 loop reads CASSLQGALSPLHF. The CDR3, as DNA: TGTGCCAGCAGTTTGCAGGGGGCCCTATCACCCCTCCACTTT. Supplemented by reference TRBV28 and TRBJ1-6, the full variable domain reads DVKVTQSSRYLVKRTGEKVFLECVQDMDHENMFWYRQDPGLGLRLIYFSYDVKMKEKGDIPEGYSVSREKKERFSLILESASTNQTSMYLCASSLQGALSPLHFGNGTRLTVT.

This chain connects TRBV10-1 to TRBJ2-5; TRBD2 matches 8 bases. The CDR3 loop spans 15 amino acids. V was pared by 3 bases and J by 6 bases, with 9 bases of the junction left unmatched. The germline V gene encodes CDR1 WNHNN and CDR2 SYGVQD (reference sequence). The CDR3 protein is CASSEPGGGPKTQYF. The CDR3 DNA is TGCGCCAGCAGTGAACCGGGCGGGGGGCCGAAGACCCAGTACTTC.

This chain connects TRBV7-3 to TRBJ1-1, with D possibly matching TRBD1 (5 bases). V dropped 5 bases and J dropped 9 bases, with 13 bases sitting between them. The germline V gene has CDR1 SGHTA and CDR2 FQGTGA. The CDR3 has 12 amino acids. The CDR3 sequence: CASSGQTVKAFF. CDR3 nucleotides: TGTGCCAGCAGCGGGCAGACAGTTAAAGCTTTCTTT.

V gene TRBV28 combines with J gene TRBJ1-1; D unresolved. This CDR3 contains 13 residues. From germline, CDR1 is MDHEN and CDR2 SYDVKM. V gave up 7 bases and J gave up 4 bases, with 13 bases separating them. CDR3: CASTIPGGTEAFF. The CDR3 DNA is TGTGCCAGCACGATCCCGGGAGGCACTGAAGCTTTCTTT. The full variable domain, in which reference TRBV28 and TRBJ1-1 provide the parts outside the CDR3, is DVKVTQSSRYLVKRTGEKVFLECVQDMDHENMFWYRQDPGLGLRLIYFSYDVKMKEKGDIPEGYSVSREKKERFSLILESASTNQTSMYLCASTIPGGTEAFFGQGTRLTVV.

This rearrangement joins TRBV18 to TRBJ2-3; 11 bases map to TRBD2. Germline trimming cut 0 bases from V and 1 base from J; bases unmatched to any gene: 0. The germline gives CDR1 KGHSH, CDR2 LQKENI. The CDR3 runs to 16 residues. CDR3 in DNA: TGTGCCAGCTCACCACCTAGCGGGGGGGGCACAGATACGCAGTATTTT. As protein: CASSPPSGGGTDTQYF. Supplemented by reference TRBV18 and TRBJ2-3, the full variable domain reads NAGVMQNPRHLVRRRGQEARLRCSPMKGHSHVYWYRQLPEEGLKFMVYLQKENIIDESGMPKERFSAEFPKEGPSILRIQQVVRGDSAAYFCASSPPSGGGTDTQYFGPGTRLTVL.

This chain connects TRBV10-3 to TRBJ2-1, with 9 bases lining up with TRBD2. CDR3 length: 15 residues. Unmatched junction bases numbered 4, after V lost 3 bases and J lost 4 bases. The germline gives CDR1 ENHRY, CDR2 SYGVKD. Here the CDR3 DNA reads TGTGCCATCAGTGATTTAGCGGGGGCGTACAATGAGCAGTTCTTC. This gives the protein CAISDLAGAYNEQFF.

The rearrangement joins TRBV9 to TRBJ2-7; 10 bases align to TRBD1. This CDR3 region has 15 residues. Germline V gene lookup returns CDR1 SGDLS and CDR2 YYNGEE. V lost 3 bases and J lost 4; bases outside the gene matches: 7. As DNA, the CDR3 is TGTGCCAGCAGCGAACGGGACAGGGGTCATTACGAGCAGTACTTC. Amino acids: CASSERDRGHYEQYF.

The V and J genes are TRBV2 and TRBJ1-3; D is undetermined. In germline, CDR1 is SNHLY, CDR2 FYNNEI. Trimming took off 4 bases at V and 0 bases at J, with 19 bases between the two ends. The CDR3 consists of 18 residues. CDR3 in DNA: TGTGCCAGCAGTGGCCCAGGCGGACTGATAAGCTCTGGAAACACCATATATTTT. This codes for CASSGPGGLISSGNTIYF.

This clone has only one observation. The rearrangement links TRBV4-3 to TRBJ1-4; D is perhaps TRBD1 (5 bases). CDR1 LGHNA and CDR2 YSLEER come from the germline V gene. CDR3 length equals 16 residues. V lost 5 bases and J lost 7, with 20 bases in between. The DNA of the CDR3 is TGCGCCAGCAGCACCCAAACCAGTCAGGGAGGTGAAAAACTGTTTTTT. Amino acid sequence: CASSTQTSQGGEKLFF.

This rearrangement joins TRBV6-5 to TRBJ1-1; 7 positions agree with TRBD1. The CDR3 contains 15 residues. The germline gives CDR1 MNHEY, CDR2 SVGAGI. Trimming cost V 5 bases and J 1 base; bases outside gene matches: 7. CDR3 sequence reads: CASSRQGTANTEAFF. In DNA, the CDR3 is TGTGCCAGCAGTCGCCAAGGGACAGCGAACACTGAAGCTTTCTTT.

The chain employs TRBV2 and TRBJ2-3; 14 bases map to TRBD2. Trimming took 8 bases from V and 4 from J; bases not matched to a gene: 5. Germline CDR1 SNHLY, CDR2 FYNNEI. There are 15 residues in the CDR3. Here the CDR3 reads CASGPGLAGADTQYF. The CDR3 DNA is TGTGCCAGCGGGCCGGGACTAGCGGGGGCAGATACGCAGTATTTT.